Following are 25 T cell receptor beta chains from one sample sequenced in a study of T and B cells in COVID-19 patients. From blood, about 240-500 ng of genomic DNA served as TRB template. BIOMED2 TRB-A/B primer pools were used in multiplex TRB PCR. TCRdb called the multiplex PCR reads again in MiXCR, with one record for every CDR3 protein. The sample has approximately 7,200 distinct CDR3 sequences, around 32% seen once. The sequencing input was blood. These receptors all come from a human donor who had recovered from COVID-19.

V and J are TRBV7-9 and TRBJ2-7; 8 bases fit TRBD1. Germline loops: CDR1 SEHNR, CDR2 FQNEAQ (reference sequence). This CDR3 comprises 14 residues. Unmatched junction bases numbered 5, after V lost 5 bases and J lost 2 bases. The CDR3 is CASSGQGKAYEQYF. CDR3 coding DNA: TGTGCCAGCAGCGGACAGGGAAAGGCCTACGAGCAGTACTTC.

This clonotype was found a few times. J is TRBJ2-3 and V is TRBV6-4, with 8 nucleotides matching TRBD2. Trimming at V came to 4 bases and at J to 2 bases, leaving 8 bases not matched to a gene. The CDR3 contains 16 residues. Germline V gene lookup returns CDR1 MRHNA and CDR2 SNTAGT. The CDR3 region is CASSVTSGGPTDTQYF. DNA for the CDR3: TGTGCCAGCAGTGTAACCAGCGGGGGCCCCACAGATACGCAGTATTTT.

In this sample, this clonotype turned up a few times. The CDR3 loop reads CASSLGRFSSYEQYV. In DNA form, the CDR3 reads TGTGCCAGCAGCTTGGGCAGGTTTAGCTCCTACGAGCAGTACGTC. J is TRBJ2-7 and V is TRBV5-6, with D unclear. CDR3 size: 15 residues. Germline CDR1 and CDR2: SGHDT and YYEEEE. V was shortened by 0 bases and J by 0 bases, with 10 bases between the two germline ends.

J is TRBJ2-1 and V is TRBV7-9; maybe TRBD2 (5 bases). The CDR3 is 15 amino acids. V was clipped by 2 bases and J by 3 bases, with 11 bases between them. Germline V gives CDR1 SEHNR, CDR2 FQNEAQ (reference sequence). The CDR3: CASSLRREGYNEQFF. CDR3 sequence (DNA): TGTGCCAGCAGCTTAAGAAGAGAGGGCTACAATGAGCAGTTCTTC.

CDR3 coding DNA: TGTGCCACCAGTGACATACGGACTAGCGGCACAGATACGCAGTATTTT. Translation: CATSDIRTSGTDTQYF. V and J are TRBV24-1 and TRBJ2-3, with 9 bases lining up with TRBD2. The CDR3 covers 16 residues. After removal of 4 bases from V and 1 base from J, the junction contained 5 bases not matched to a gene. Germline CDR1 KGHDR, CDR2 SFDVKD.

The V gene is TRBV27, the J gene TRBJ2-3, with 9 positions matching TRBD2. The CDR3 runs to 14 residues. V shed 5 bases and J 6 bases; nucleotides not matched to a gene: 6. The germline V gene encodes CDR1 MNHEY and CDR2 SMNVEV (reference sequence). CDR3 DNA: TGTGCCAGCAGTCCGCGGGGGGGGAGGGATACGCAGTATTTT. It is translated as CASSPRGGRDTQYF.

This clonotype was picked up a small number of times. This sequence joins TRBV6-2 or TRBV6-3 and TRBJ1-1; D gene ambiguous. V was trimmed by 8 bases and J by 10 bases, leaving 20 bases between them. Per the germline V gene, CDR1 is MNHEY and CDR2 is SVGEGT. The CDR3 extends over 13 amino acids. For the CDR3, the DNA is TGTGCCAGCCGTTGGGGAGCGTATGGTAGAGCTTTCTTT. It encodes CASRWGAYGRAFF.

The genes are TRBV5-7 and TRBJ2-2; 11 bases fit TRBD2. TRBV5-7 is an open reading frame, and its role is uncertain. The CDR3 has 17 residues. J gave up 0 bases and V 3 bases, and 4 bases lay outside the gene matches. CDR3 DNA: TGTGCCAGCAGCTATGGGACTAGCGGAACGAACACCGGGGAGCTGTTTTTT. This translates into CASSYGTSGTNTGELFF.

The genes are TRBV7-6 and TRBJ2-5; D gene unclear. V was shortened by 5 bases and J by 0 bases, with 4 bases between the two germline ends. Germline CDR1 and CDR2: SGHVS and FNYEAQ. The CDR3 is 12 amino acids. CDR3 sequence reads: CASSRYQETQYF. The DNA of the CDR3 is TGTGCCAGCAGCCGATACCAAGAGACCCAGTACTTC.

V and J are TRBV19 and TRBJ1-1; possible D gene TRBD1, 6 bases. The CDR3 loop spans 13 amino acids. Germline V gives CDR1 LNHDA, CDR2 SQIVND (reference sequence). Trimming removed 2 bases at V and 7 bases at J, with 11 bases between. The DNA for the CDR3 is TGTGCCAGTAGTATATATAAGGACAGTGAAGCTTTCTTT. It yields the protein CASSIYKDSEAFF.

The CDR3 reads CASSWGNRVYEQYV. Here the CDR3 DNA reads TGTGCCAGCAGCTGGGGCAACAGGGTCTACGAGCAGTACGTC. The chain couples TRBV11-2 to TRBJ2-7; D may be TRBD1 (6 bases). V was pared by 4 bases and J by 3 bases, with 13 bases between. This CDR3 contains 14 residues. CDR1 SGHAT and CDR2 FQNNGV come from the germline V gene.

This chain joins TRBV12-3 or TRBV12-4 and TRBJ2-4, with D possibly TRBD1 on 5 matching bases. CDR3 length equals 16 residues. Deletions cut 5 bases from V and 0 bases from J, with 14 bases between. The DNA of the CDR3 is TGTGCCAGCAGTCTCCCTGACAGACGAGCCAAAAACATTCAGTACTTC. Its translation is CASSLPDRRAKNIQYF.

The chain uses TRBV18 and TRBJ2-1; D ambiguous. Germline assignment: CDR1 KGHSH and CDR2 LQKENI. Trimming took 2 bases from V and 13 from J, leaving 12 bases between them. The CDR3 runs 12 residues. The CDR3, as DNA: TGTGCCAGCTCACCAGAGGCAGTAATCCAGTTCTTC. Its translation: CASSPEAVIQFF.

This clonotype was seen a few times. V is TRBV6-5 and J is TRBJ2-3, with unresolved D. This CDR3 contains 15 residues. The V end lost 0 bases, the J end lost 5 bases, and 12 bases lay between the germline ends. CDR1 is MNHEY and CDR2 is SVGAGI in the germline V gene. CDR3 nucleotides: TGTGCCAGCAGTTACTCGGGGATAGTGGGAGATACGCAGTATTTT. It encodes CASSYSGIVGDTQYF.

This chain links TRBV27 with TRBJ2-5; TRBD2 matches 12 bases. J was trimmed by 0 bases and V by 2 bases; bases with no gene match: 19. The length of the CDR3 is 22 residues. In germline, CDR1 is MNHEY, CDR2 SMNVEV (reference sequence). The CDR3 sequence: CASSLTPGQRTSGNPYQETQYF. The DNA of the CDR3 is TGTGCCAGCAGTTTAACTCCTGGGCAGCGGACTAGCGGGAACCCGTACCAAGAGACCCAGTACTTC.

This clonotype has a handful of counts. This rearrangement joins TRBV6-5 to TRBJ1-1; no firm D call. The length of the CDR3 is 18 residues. CDR1 and CDR2 (germline): MNHEY, SVGAGI. V gave up 0 bases and J gave up 2 bases, with 19 bases separating them. The CDR3 coding sequence is TGTGCCAGCAGTTACTCGAAGCTGTGGGCAGAGTTCAACACTGAAGCTTTCTTT. This translates into CASSYSKLWAEFNTEAFF.

By share, this clonotype ranks as medium-sized. The chain employs TRBV19 and TRBJ2-5; no firm D call. The V gene lost 3 bases and the J gene lost 1 base, with 12 bases spanning the gap. Germline loops: CDR1 LNHDA, CDR2 SQIVND (reference sequence). The CDR3 length is 15 residues. CDR3 amino acids: CASSIRGWRQETQYF. CDR3 coding DNA: TGTGCCAGTAGTATTCGAGGCTGGCGCCAAGAGACCCAGTACTTC.

V usage is TRBV6-2 or TRBV6-3 and J usage is TRBJ1-2, with 8 bases fitting TRBD1. V dropped 7 bases and J dropped 8; count of bases not matched to a gene: 9. The CDR3 loop spans 13 amino acids. Germline assignment: CDR1 MNHEY and CDR2 SVGEGT. CDR3 sequence (DNA): TGTGCCAGCATTCCGAGGACAGGGAAAGGCTACACCTTC. Protein product: CASIPRTGKGYTF.

This clonotype came up a few times. The gene calls are TRBV6-2 or TRBV6-3 and TRBJ2-7; TRBD2 is a possible D gene (5 bases). The V end lost 0 bases, the J end lost 1 base, and 13 bases lay between the germline ends. CDR1 MNHEY and CDR2 SVGEGT come from the germline V gene. The CDR3 loop spans 16 amino acids. The CDR3 DNA follows: TGTGCCAGCAGTTACTCTGTCGGACTCTTATCCTACGAGCAGTACTTC. Translation gives CASSYSVGLLSYEQYF.

Judged by abundance, this clonotype is medium-sized. The rearrangement links TRBV29-1 to TRBJ1-5, with 8 bases aligning to TRBD1. The CDR3 extends over 13 amino acids. From germline, CDR1 is SQVTM and CDR2 ANQGSEA. J lost 5 bases, V lost 4 bases, and 4 bases had no gene match. CDR3 sequence (DNA): TGCAGCGTTGGGACAGGGTATGATCAGCCCCAGCATTTT. Translated: CSVGTGYDQPQHF.

This chain joins TRBV6-5 and TRBJ2-5; D may be TRBD1 or TRBD2 (5 bases each). CDR1 MNHEY and CDR2 SVGAGI come from the germline V gene. Trimming pared 6 bases from V and 4 bases from J, leaving 6 bases between. CDR3 length equals 11 residues. The CDR3 DNA is TGTGCCAGCAGGAGGGGAGAGACCCAGTACTTC. Translation: CASRRGETQYF.

This chain links TRBV29-1 with TRBJ2-3, with D possibly being TRBD1 or TRBD2 (6 bases each). Germline CDR1 reads SQVTM; CDR2 reads ANQGSEA. The CDR3 covers 11 residues. The V end lost 7 bases, the J end lost 4 bases, and 9 bases lay between the germline ends. DNA for the CDR3: TGCAGCGGGGGGGCCCCAGATACGCAGTATTTT. It yields the protein CSGGAPDTQYF.

This clonotype was recorded a few times. CDR3 sequence: CASSFSGELGELFF. In DNA form, the CDR3 reads TGTGCCAGCAGTTTTAGCGGGGAGCTCGGGGAGCTGTTTTTT. V and J are TRBV12-3 or TRBV12-4 and TRBJ2-2, with 8 bases matching TRBD2. Trimming cost V 3 bases and J 7 bases; bases outside gene matches: 4. The CDR3 has 14 residues.

The CDR3 spells CASSLAGGGFDTQYF. The CDR3 DNA sequence: TGTGCCAGCAGCTTAGCTGGCGGTGGGTTTGATACGCAGTATTTT. V usage is TRBV7-6 and J usage is TRBJ2-3; D is ambiguous. V was pared by 0 bases and J by 6 bases, with 13 bases between. The CDR3 totals 15 residues. Germline V gene sequence: CDR1 SGHVS, CDR2 FNYEAQ.

This clonotype showed up just a few times. V is TRBV12-3 or TRBV12-4 and J is TRBJ2-1, with 7 bases that match TRBD2. V lost 7 bases and J lost 4; bases outside the gene matches: 7. The CDR3 runs to 14 residues. The CDR3 DNA is TGTGCCAGCAAATGGGCGGGGGAGTACAATGAGCAGTTCTTC. Its translation: CASKWAGEYNEQFF.